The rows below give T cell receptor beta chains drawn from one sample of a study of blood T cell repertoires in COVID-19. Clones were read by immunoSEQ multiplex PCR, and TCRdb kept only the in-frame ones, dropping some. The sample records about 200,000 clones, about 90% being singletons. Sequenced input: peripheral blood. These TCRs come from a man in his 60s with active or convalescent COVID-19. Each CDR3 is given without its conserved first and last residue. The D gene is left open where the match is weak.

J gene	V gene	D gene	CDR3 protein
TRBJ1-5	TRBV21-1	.	ASWGRGNQPQH
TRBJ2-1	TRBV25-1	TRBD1	ASTRSRTGYNEQF
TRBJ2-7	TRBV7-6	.	ASSLASSYEQY
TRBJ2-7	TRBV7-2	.	ASSLGARTVYEQY
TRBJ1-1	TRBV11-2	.	ASSPRAGDSNTEAF
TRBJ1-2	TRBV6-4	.	ATKIARGYT
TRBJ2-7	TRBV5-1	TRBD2	ASSLLAGGSSYEQY
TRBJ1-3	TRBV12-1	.	ASSPTGPPGNTIY
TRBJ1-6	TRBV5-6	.	ASSSDGVPSSYNSPLH
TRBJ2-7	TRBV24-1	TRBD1	ATSPGTGSTYEQY
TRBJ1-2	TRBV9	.	ASSGAGGGGQEYRYGYT
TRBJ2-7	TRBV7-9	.	ASSFGLNYEQY
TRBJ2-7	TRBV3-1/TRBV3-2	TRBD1	ASRPTGGSFEQY
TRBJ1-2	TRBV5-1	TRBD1	ASSPGQGGSYT
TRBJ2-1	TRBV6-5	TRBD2	ASTGRGWEQF
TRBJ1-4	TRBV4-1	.	ASSQVIGEKLF
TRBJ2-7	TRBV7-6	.	ASSLGGGGYEQY
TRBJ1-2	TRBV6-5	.	ASSWDSGGGYGYT
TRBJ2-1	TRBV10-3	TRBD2	AISPSYSVAGLNEQF
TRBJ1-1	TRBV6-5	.	ASSYQDKAF
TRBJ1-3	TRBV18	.	ASSPQGGRGNTIY
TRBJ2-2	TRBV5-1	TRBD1	ASSLAGQGASIYYFTGELF
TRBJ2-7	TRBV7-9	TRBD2	ASSQPLPSGGVDEQY
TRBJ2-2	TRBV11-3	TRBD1	ASSLGQGYTGELF
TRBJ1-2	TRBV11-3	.	ASSSCGVERTSNYGYT
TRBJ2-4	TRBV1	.	TSSQAIERRGAN
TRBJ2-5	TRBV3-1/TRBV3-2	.	ASSQVRETQY
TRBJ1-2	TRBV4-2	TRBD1	ASSQGWVRGAHGYT
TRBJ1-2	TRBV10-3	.	AIRRNYGYT
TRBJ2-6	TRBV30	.	AWEESGANVLT
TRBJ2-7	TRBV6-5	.	ASSRDKNYEQY
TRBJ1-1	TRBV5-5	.	ASSLWASETEAF
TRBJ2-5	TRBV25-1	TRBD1	ATRQGARETQY
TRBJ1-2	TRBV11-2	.	ASSLGGYGYT
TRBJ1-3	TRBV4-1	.	ASSQDDSLSSGNTIY
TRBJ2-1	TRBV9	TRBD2	ASSNPSGGVYNEQF
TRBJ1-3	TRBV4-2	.	ASSQEGLLISGNTIY
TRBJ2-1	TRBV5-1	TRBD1	ASSLGQGAVDEQF
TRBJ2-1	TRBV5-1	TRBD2	ASSPGTSSILF
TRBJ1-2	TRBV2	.	ASWGGPNYGYT
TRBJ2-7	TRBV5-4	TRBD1	ASSLAPGQGAYEQY
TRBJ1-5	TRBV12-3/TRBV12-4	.	ASTPDGGVPQH